This is a list of T cell receptor beta chains from one sample in a study of cytomegalovirus exposure and HLA in healthy donors. Assay: immunoSEQ multiplex PCR; the TCRdb copy retains only in-frame clones and omits some. This sample has approximately 100,000 clones, with approximately 9% found just once. Sequencing was carried out using PBMCs. The receptors shown here come from a man between 50 and 59 years old in good health and CMV-seropositive. Each CDR3 is given with its conserved first and last residue. A D gene is named only where the DNA matches it firmly. Clone size, where shown, is once, few, many, or a class for clones that have expanded.

TRBV5-1,NA,15,TRBJ2-5,few,CASSFGSGYQETQYF,TGCGCCAGCAGCTTTGGGAGCGGGTACCAAGAGACCCAGTACTTC
TRBV28,NA,13,TRBJ1-1,NA,CASSSLRNTEAFF,TGTGCCAGCAGTTCCCTGAGGAACACTGAAGCTTTCTTT
TRBV5-1,NA,13,TRBJ2-5,NA,CASSLTSQETQYF,TGCGCCAGCAGCTTGACCAGCCAAGAGACCCAGTACTTC
TRBV5-1,NA,13,TRBJ2-5,NA,CASTGSGQETQYF,TGCGCCAGCACCGGGAGCGGCCAAGAGACCCAGTACTTC
TRBV28,NA,14,TRBJ2-7,few,CASSLPSGSYEQYF,TGTGCCAGCAGTTTACCGTCGGGCTCCTACGAGCAGTACTTC
TRBV7-8,TRBD2,18,TRBJ2-3,NA,CASSLGLAGGSGTDTQYF,TGTGCCAGCAGCTTAGGTCTAGCGGGAGGGTCTGGCACAGATACGCAGTATTTT
TRBV2,TRBD1,15,TRBJ2-7,few,CASSEGTGALYEQYF,TGTGCCAGCAGTGAGGGGACAGGGGCTCTCTACGAGCAGTACTTC
TRBV5-4,TRBD2,17,TRBJ2-2,few,CASSPNSGRARTGELFF,TGTGCCAGCAGCCCTAATAGCGGGAGGGCCCGAACCGGGGAGCTGTTTTTT
TRBV5-1,NA,14,TRBJ2-1,few,CASSLDASGAEQFF,TGCGCCAGCAGCTTGGATGCATCAGGGGCTGAGCAGTTCTTC
TRBV21-1,NA,13,TRBJ1-2,few,CASSKGPPCGYTF,TGTGCCAGCAGCAAGGGCCCTCCTTGCGGCTACACCTTC
TRBV10-3,TRBD1,14,TRBJ1-4,NA,CAISGTGGRGKLFF,TGTGCCATCAGTGGGACAGGGGGCCGAGGAAAACTGTTTTTT
TRBV28,NA,16,TRBJ1-2,few,CASSLYPQRANYGYTF,TGTGCCAGCAGTTTATACCCCCAGCGAGCTAACTATGGCTACACCTTC
TRBV6-4,TRBD2,16,TRBJ2-7,few,CATNPMLAGRSYEQYF,TGTGCCACCAACCCAATGTTAGCGGGGCGCTCCTACGAGCAGTACTTC
TRBV9,TRBD1,15,TRBJ2-7,NA,CASSVASQGAYEQYF,TGTGCCAGCAGCGTAGCCTCCCAGGGGGCCTACGAGCAGTACTTC
TRBV7-9,NA,14,TRBJ2-7,few,CASSRDRLSYEQYF,TGTGCCAGCAGCCGAGACAGGCTCTCCTACGAGCAGTACTTC
TRBV5-1,TRBD1,15,TRBJ1-4,NA,CASSTLTGVNEKLFF,TGCGCCAGCAGCACCCTGACAGGGGTGAATGAAAAACTGTTTTTT